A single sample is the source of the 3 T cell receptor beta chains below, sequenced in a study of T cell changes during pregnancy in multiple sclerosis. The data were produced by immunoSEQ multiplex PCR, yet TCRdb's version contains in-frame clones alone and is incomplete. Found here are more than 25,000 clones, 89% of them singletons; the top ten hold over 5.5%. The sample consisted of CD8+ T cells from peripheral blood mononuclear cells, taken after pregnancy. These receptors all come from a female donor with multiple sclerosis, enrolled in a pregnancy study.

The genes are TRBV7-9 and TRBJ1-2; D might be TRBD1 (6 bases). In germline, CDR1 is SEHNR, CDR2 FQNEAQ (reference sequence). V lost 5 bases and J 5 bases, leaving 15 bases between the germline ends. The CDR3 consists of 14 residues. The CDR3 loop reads CASSAEGVEYGYTF. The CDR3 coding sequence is TGTGCCAGCAGCGCCGAGGGGGTAGAGTATGGCTACACCTTC.

The CDR3 spells CASTSSGNTIYF. The CDR3 region has the DNA TGCGCCAGCACTAGCTCTGGAAACACCATATATTTT. The chain uses TRBV10-2 and TRBJ1-3; no clear D. CDR1 is WSHSY and CDR2 is SAAADI in the germline V gene. This CDR3 is built from 12 residues. V shed 7 bases and J shed 0 bases, with 4 bases lying between them.

DNA of the CDR3: TGTGCCAGTAGTTGGACAGGGTCTTTAGACTATGGCTACACCTTC. It yields the protein CASSWTGSLDYGYTF. The chain carries TRBV19 and TRBJ1-2; 8 positions agree with TRBD1. V was clipped by 5 bases and J by 3 bases; unmatched bases: 8. CDR1 is LNHDA, CDR2 SQIVND, per germline (reference sequence). This CDR3 has 15 residues.